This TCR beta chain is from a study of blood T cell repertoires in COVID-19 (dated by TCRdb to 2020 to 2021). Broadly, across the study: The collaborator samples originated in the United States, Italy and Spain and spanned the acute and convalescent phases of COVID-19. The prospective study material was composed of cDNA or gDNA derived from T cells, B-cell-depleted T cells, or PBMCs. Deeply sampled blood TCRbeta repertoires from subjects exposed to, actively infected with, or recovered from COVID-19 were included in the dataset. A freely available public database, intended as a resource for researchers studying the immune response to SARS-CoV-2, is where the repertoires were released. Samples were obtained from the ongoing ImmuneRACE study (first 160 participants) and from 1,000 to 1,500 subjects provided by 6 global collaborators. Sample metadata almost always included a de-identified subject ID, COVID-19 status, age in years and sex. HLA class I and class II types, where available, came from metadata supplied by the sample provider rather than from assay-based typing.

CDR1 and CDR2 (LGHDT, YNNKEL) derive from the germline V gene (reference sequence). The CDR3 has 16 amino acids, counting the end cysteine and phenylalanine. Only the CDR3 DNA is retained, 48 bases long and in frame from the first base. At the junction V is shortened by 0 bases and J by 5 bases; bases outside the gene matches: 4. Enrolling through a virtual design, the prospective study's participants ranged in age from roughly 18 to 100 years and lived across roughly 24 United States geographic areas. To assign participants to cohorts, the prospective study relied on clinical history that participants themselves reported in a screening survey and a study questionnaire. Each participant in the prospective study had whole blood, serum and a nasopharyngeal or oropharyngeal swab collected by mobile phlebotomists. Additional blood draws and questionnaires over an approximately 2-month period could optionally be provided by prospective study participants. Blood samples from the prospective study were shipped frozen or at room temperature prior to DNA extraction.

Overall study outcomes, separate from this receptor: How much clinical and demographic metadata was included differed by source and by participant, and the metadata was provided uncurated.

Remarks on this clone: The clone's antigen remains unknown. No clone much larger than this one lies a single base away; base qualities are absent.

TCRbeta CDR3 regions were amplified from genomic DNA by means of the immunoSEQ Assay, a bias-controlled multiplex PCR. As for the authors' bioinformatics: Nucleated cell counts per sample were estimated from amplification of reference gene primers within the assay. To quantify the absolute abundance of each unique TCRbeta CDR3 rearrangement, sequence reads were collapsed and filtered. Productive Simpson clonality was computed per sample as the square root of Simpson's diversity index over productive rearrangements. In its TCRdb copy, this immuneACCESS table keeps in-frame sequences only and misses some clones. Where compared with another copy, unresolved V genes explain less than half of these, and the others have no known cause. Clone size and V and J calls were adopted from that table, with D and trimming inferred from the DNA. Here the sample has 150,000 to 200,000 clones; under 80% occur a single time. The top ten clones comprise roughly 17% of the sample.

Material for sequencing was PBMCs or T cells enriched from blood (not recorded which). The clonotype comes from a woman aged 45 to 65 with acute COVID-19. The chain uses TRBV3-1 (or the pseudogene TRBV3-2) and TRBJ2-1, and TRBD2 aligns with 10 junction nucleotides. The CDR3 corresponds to CASSQDTSGANNEQFF. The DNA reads TGTGCCAGCAGCCAAGATACTAGCGGGGCCAACAATGAGCAGTTCTTC.